These 11 T cell receptor beta chains share one sample of origin, sequenced in a study of cytomegalovirus exposure and HLA in healthy donors. Vbeta (60) and Jbeta (13) primers were used in the PCR. Clones were read by immunoSEQ multiplex PCR, and TCRdb kept only the in-frame ones, dropping some. Of roughly 100,000 clones in the sample, 78% were seen once. Sequencing was done on a sample of PBMCs. All receptors derive from an older woman in good health and CMV-seronegative.

The rearrangement links TRBV7-9 to TRBJ2-7, with D maybe TRBD2 (5 bases). From germline, CDR1 is SEHNR and CDR2 FQNEAQ (reference sequence). The CDR3 is 12 residues long. V was clipped by 4 bases and J by 5 bases, with 9 bases between them. CDR3 sequence: CASSWGADEQYF. The CDR3, as DNA: TGTGCCAGCAGCTGGGGAGCCGACGAGCAGTACTTC.

The chain carries TRBV6-5 and TRBJ1-4, with a tentative D call TRBD1 (6 bases). The germline CDR1 and CDR2 sequences are MNHEY and SVGAGI. The V and J ends lost 5 bases and 5 bases respectively, with 15 bases between them. This CDR3 comprises 15 residues. The CDR3 nucleotides read TGTGCCAGCAGTCGAAGACAGGTTACAAATGAAAAACTGTTTTTT. Protein sequence: CASSRRQVTNEKLFF.

The chain has TRBV6-5 and TRBJ1-1, with D unresolved. The CDR3 is made up of 12 amino acids. V was cut by 10 bases and J by 6 bases, with 15 bases left in between. Germline V CDR1 and CDR2: MNHEY, SVGAGI. The CDR3 region is CAIGSRGAEAFF. The CDR3 bases are TGTGCCATAGGGTCCCGGGGAGCTGAAGCTTTCTTT.

V and J are TRBV19 and TRBJ2-1; no firm D call. The length of the CDR3 is 11 residues. V was trimmed by 5 bases and J by 5 bases, leaving 4 bases between them. Germline V gene data show CDR1 as LNHDA and CDR2 as SQIVND (reference sequence). DNA for the CDR3: TGTGCCAGTAGTTCCGACAATGAGCAGTTCTTC. Protein: CASSSDNEQFF.

V is TRBV14 and J is TRBJ1-1; maybe TRBD1 (6 bases). Trimming took off 1 base at V and 4 bases at J, with 13 bases between the two ends. Per germline, CDR1 SGHDN and CDR2 FVKESK. The CDR3 is 15 amino acids. CDR3: CASSQGRGRSTEAFF. Here the CDR3 DNA reads TGTGCCAGCAGCCAAGGCAGGGGCCGTTCCACTGAAGCTTTCTTT.

V usage is TRBV19 and J usage is TRBJ2-7, with 7 bases that match TRBD2. The CDR3 has 13 amino acids. V shed 6 bases and J 7 bases; nucleotides not matched to a gene: 9. Germline V CDR1 and CDR2: LNHDA, SQIVND (reference sequence). In nucleotides, the CDR3 is TGTGCCAGTAGGACTCCGGGACTATCGGAGCAGTACTTC. Translation gives CASRTPGLSEQYF.

The chain carries TRBV7-9 and TRBJ2-3; 7 nucleotides line up with TRBD1. Trimming at V came to 10 bases and at J to 0 bases, leaving 10 bases not matched to a gene. The length of the CDR3 is 15 residues. CDR1 SEHNR and CDR2 FQNEAQ come from the germline V gene (reference sequence). CDR3 amino acids: CAILQGPSSTDTQYF. The CDR3 region has the DNA TGTGCCATACTACAGGGGCCTTCTAGCACAGATACGCAGTATTTT.

This clone has more than one count but fewer than ten. This chain connects TRBV13 to TRBJ2-1; TRBD2 aligns across 13 bases. The germline V gene encodes CDR1 PRHDT and CDR2 FYEKMQ (reference sequence). Trimming removed 3 bases from V and 9 bases from J; junction bases left unmatched: 5. The CDR3 is 15 amino acids. CDR3 residues: CASSFRTSGSSEQFF. The CDR3, as DNA: TGTGCCAGCAGCTTTCGGACTAGCGGGAGTAGTGAGCAGTTCTTC.

CDR3 coding DNA: TGTGCCAGCAGCTTAGTAGGCGGGCGAGAGGGTGAGCAGTTCTTC. It codes for CASSLVGGREGEQFF. The J gene is TRBJ2-1, the V gene TRBV5-6; TRBD2 might be the D (5 bases). Germline CDR1 reads SGHDT; CDR2 reads YYEEEE. V was pared by 2 bases and J by 9 bases, with 18 bases between. This CDR3 is 15 amino acids long.

The chain uses TRBV7-2 and TRBJ1-3; D is possibly TRBD1 (6 bases). CDR1 is SGHTA, CDR2 FQGNSA, per germline. There are 16 residues in the CDR3. V lost 5 bases and J lost 0, with 14 bases in between. CDR3 amino acids: CASSLRTATSGNTIYF. The CDR3 DNA sequence: TGTGCCAGCAGCCTCAGGACAGCGACCTCTGGAAACACCATATATTTT.

This chain uses TRBV19 with TRBJ2-6, with 7 nucleotides matching TRBD1. This CDR3 contains 17 residues. Germline values: CDR1 LNHDA, CDR2 SQIVND (reference sequence). J lost 4 bases, V lost 7 bases, and 13 bases had no gene match. As DNA, the CDR3 is TGTGCCAGTATACAGGGGAATTTTGGGTCCGGGGCCAACGTCCTGACTTTC. Translation gives CASIQGNFGSGANVLTF.